The 25 T cell receptor beta chains listed next were all sequenced from one sample in a study of a mutant IDH1 vaccine in newly diagnosed glioma. Data came from immunoSEQ multiplex PCR; TCRdb stores just in-frame clones and leaves some out. Of roughly 46,000 clones listed, about nine tenths are singletons. As for time point: baseline, week 1 (first vaccination visit). The treatment denotes: pre-vaccination baseline after standard-of-care therapy. Sequencing used PBMCs, obtained from a glioma patient treated with radiotherapy, temozolomide or both. These receptors were taken from a man in his forties with glioma.

The chain links TRBV7-2 to TRBJ2-2, with 8 nucleotides matching TRBD2. There are 15 residues in the CDR3. Germline V lookup: CDR1 SGHTA, CDR2 FQGNSA. The trim removed 10 bases at V and 1 base at J, leaving 8 bases unmatched. The CDR3 DNA is TGTGCCACCCGAGTTAGCGGGATGAACACCGGGGAGCTGTTTTTT. It codes for CATRVSGMNTGELFF.

This chain's CDR3 is CASSNRGDGNQPQHF. CDR3 nucleotide sequence: TGTGCCAGTAGTAACAGGGGTGATGGAAATCAGCCCCAGCATTTT. This chain connects TRBV19 to TRBJ1-5; 7 bases agree with TRBD1. With 4 bases clipped from V and 4 bases from J, the junction kept 7 bases outside the gene matches. CDR3 size: 15 residues. Germline lookup yields CDR1 LNHDA and CDR2 SQIVND (reference sequence).

The chain couples TRBV27 to TRBJ2-1, with D hard to call. The V and J ends lost 5 bases and 0 bases respectively, with 14 bases between them. Germline V gene lookup returns CDR1 MNHEY and CDR2 SMNVEV (reference sequence). This CDR3 has 16 amino acids. The CDR3 region is CASSLQFDRSYNEQFF. The DNA of the CDR3 is TGTGCCAGCAGTCTCCAATTCGACCGCTCCTACAATGAGCAGTTCTTC.

The V and J genes are TRBV27 and TRBJ2-7; 7 positions agree with TRBD1. This CDR3 is built from 16 residues. Germline values: CDR1 MNHEY, CDR2 SMNVEV (reference sequence). Losses at the gene ends were 5 bases for V and 2 bases for J; bases not matched to a gene: 12. The CDR3 reads CASSPSDGQVAYEQYF. CDR3 bases: TGTGCCAGCAGTCCTTCGGACGGACAGGTTGCCTACGAGCAGTACTTC.

This chain uses TRBV28 with TRBJ1-2; the match to TRBD1 covers 8 bases. Germline values: CDR1 MDHEN, CDR2 SYDVKM. Trimming at V came to 7 bases and at J to 4 bases, leaving 8 bases not matched to a gene. The CDR3 sequence is 14 residues long. This chain's CDR3 is CASTPQGASYGYTF. In nucleotides, the CDR3 is TGTGCCAGCACCCCTCAGGGGGCGAGCTATGGCTACACCTTC.

This chain links TRBV7-2 with TRBJ2-3, with D uncertain. V gave up 4 bases and J gave up 2 bases, with 13 bases separating them. The germline V gene has CDR1 SGHTA and CDR2 FQGNSA. The CDR3 has 15 amino acids. Here the CDR3 DNA reads TGTGCCAGCAGCTCCCCGCAAAGGAACACAGATACGCAGTATTTT. It is translated as CASSSPQRNTDTQYF.

The rearrangement joins TRBV7-2 to TRBJ2-1, with a tentative D call TRBD2 (5 bases). Trimming cost V 1 base and J 10 bases, with 11 bases left between them. The CDR3 consists of 13 residues. CDR1 and CDR2 (germline): SGHTA, FQGNSA. The CDR3 DNA reads as TGTGCCAGCAGCTTAGGGGCGGGTAAAGAGCAGTTCTTC. Protein sequence: CASSLGAGKEQFF.

The chain's CDR3 is CASILDRGDYGYTF. The DNA for the CDR3 is TGTGCCAGCATCTTGGACAGGGGCGACTATGGCTACACCTTC. The rearrangement joins TRBV2 to TRBJ1-2, with TRBD1 identical over 9 bases. V shed 7 bases, J shed 3 bases, and the junction held 6 bases outside the gene matches. Germline CDR1 reads SNHLY; CDR2 reads FYNNEI. The CDR3 spans 14 residues. The variable domain in full, completed from reference TRBV2 and TRBJ1-2, reads EPEVTQTPSHQVTQMGQEVILRCVPISNHLYFYWYRQILGQKVEFLVSFYNNEISEKSEIFDDQFSVERPDGSNFTLKIRSTKLEDSAMYFCASILDRGDYGYTFGSGTRLTVV.

The chain joins TRBV6-5 to TRBJ2-1; D may match TRBD1 or TRBD2 (5 bases each). The V end was cut by 10 bases, the J end by 8 bases, with 15 bases between. Germline lookup yields CDR1 MNHEY and CDR2 SVGAGI. The CDR3 covers 12 residues. CDR3 bases: TGTGCCACCGAGGGGAGTGCCGATGAGCAGTTCTTC. Amino acid sequence: CATEGSADEQFF.

The gene calls are TRBV5-1 and TRBJ2-3; the D is unclear. The germline CDR1 and CDR2 sequences are SGHRS and YFSETQ. This CDR3 is built from 15 residues. The V and J ends lost 7 bases and 1 base respectively, with 16 bases between them. CDR3 loop: CASFLTERGTDTQYF. The CDR3 nucleotides read TGCGCCAGCTTCTTGACGGAACGAGGCACAGATACGCAGTATTTT.

This chain joins TRBV28 and TRBJ2-7; D perhaps matches TRBD2 (6 bases). CDR3 length: 15 residues. V lost 6 bases and J lost 2, with 17 bases in between. Germline V gene sequence: CDR1 MDHEN, CDR2 SYDVKM. Written as DNA, the CDR3 is TGTGCCAGCAGCCCAGGAGGGCGGATTACCTACGAGCAGTACTTC. It encodes CASSPGGRITYEQYF.

The chain is built from TRBV29-1 and TRBJ2-7; TRBD2 matches at 9 bases. V lost 7 bases, J lost 0 bases, and 4 bases stayed unmatched. Looked up from germline, CDR1 is SQVTM and CDR2 is ANQGSEA. CDR3 length equals 13 residues. The CDR3 region is CSAASGISYEQYF. Here the CDR3 DNA reads TGCAGCGCTGCTAGCGGGATCTCCTACGAGCAGTACTTC.

V is TRBV4-3 and J is TRBJ2-6; 9 bases are a match to TRBD1. The CDR3 runs 17 residues. V lost 4 bases to trimming and J lost 2 bases; unmatched junction nucleotides: 6. CDR1 and CDR2 (germline): LGHNA, YSLEER. Here the CDR3 DNA reads TGCGCCAGCAGCCCCCGGGACAGGGTAGCTGGGGCCAACGTCCTGACTTTC. This sequence encodes CASSPRDRVAGANVLTF.

The V call is TRBV27, the J call TRBJ2-1, with D perhaps given as TRBD1 or TRBD2 (6 bases each). This CDR3 has 16 amino acids. The germline V and J ends were trimmed by 3 bases and 3 bases, with 15 bases remaining between them. The germline CDR1 and CDR2 sequences are MNHEY and SMNVEV (reference sequence). CDR3 sequence (DNA): TGTGCCAGCAGTTTGAGGGGGAGGCAAGACTACAATGAGCAGTTCTTC. Protein product: CASSLRGRQDYNEQFF.

The chain couples TRBV29-1 to TRBJ2-7; TRBD2 agrees at 7 bases. CDR3 length equals 16 residues. Germline V CDR1 and CDR2: SQVTM, ANQGSEA. V lost 6 bases, J lost 4 bases, and 18 bases stayed unmatched. The CDR3 loop is CSVQRWGEGSSYEQYF. CDR3 DNA sequence: TGCAGCGTCCAACGGTGGGGGGAGGGATCGTCTTACGAGCAGTACTTC.

This chain connects TRBV7-2 to TRBJ1-5; 7 nucleotides agree with TRBD1. Germline V gives CDR1 SGHTA, CDR2 FQGNSA. J was trimmed by 11 bases and V by 3 bases; bases with no gene match: 10. This CDR3 is 14 amino acids long. CDR3 sequence reads: CASSFPTGDTTQHF. CDR3 coding DNA: TGTGCCAGCAGCTTTCCTACAGGGGACACAACCCAGCATTTT.

In nucleotides, the CDR3 is TGCGCCAGCAGCCACGGCGATAGCGCCCTCTACGAGCAGTACTTC. It specifies CASSHGDSALYEQYF. The chain combines TRBV4-1 with TRBJ2-7, with D tentatively TRBD2 (5 bases). CDR1 MGHRA and CDR2 YSYEKL come from the germline V gene. V was cut by 3 bases and J by 3 bases, with 15 bases left in between. The CDR3 has 15 amino acids.

The chain couples TRBV7-2 to TRBJ2-7; 12 bases are shared with TRBD2. Per germline, CDR1 SGHTA and CDR2 FQGNSA. Trimming removed 5 bases from V and 2 bases from J; junction bases left unmatched: 4. This CDR3 has 15 residues. The CDR3 reads CASSVRTSGTYEQYF. Here the CDR3 DNA reads TGTGCCAGCAGCGTTAGGACTAGCGGGACCTACGAGCAGTACTTC.

The genes are TRBV6-1 and TRBJ1-2, with D possibly matching TRBD1 (5 bases). The germline V and J ends were trimmed by 6 bases and 10 bases, with 15 bases remaining between them. Looked up from germline, CDR1 is MNHNS and CDR2 is SASEGT. The CDR3 is 12 amino acids. The CDR3 is CASREPGRVYTF. CDR3 bases: TGTGCCAGCAGGGAACCGGGACGGGTCTACACCTTC.

The chain combines TRBV7-2 with TRBJ2-1; 9 bases are a match to TRBD2. CDR1 is SGHTA and CDR2 is FQGNSA in the germline V gene. The V gene end was trimmed by 4 bases and the J gene end by 3 bases; junction bases not matched to a gene: 4. CDR3 length: 15 residues. Here the CDR3 reads CASSSLAGSYNEQFF. In DNA, the CDR3 is TGTGCCAGCAGCTCTCTAGCGGGAAGCTACAATGAGCAGTTCTTC.

The chain recombines TRBV7-7 with TRBJ2-3, with TRBD2 matching 11 bases. J was trimmed by 3 bases and V by 5 bases; bases with no gene match: 4. The CDR3 extends over 15 amino acids. CDR1 SSHAT and CDR2 FNYEAQ come from the germline V gene (reference sequence). The CDR3 loop is CASSPLAGVTDTQYF. CDR3 nucleotides: TGTGCCAGCAGCCCACTAGCGGGAGTGACAGATACGCAGTATTTT.

A few counts support this clone. In nucleotides, the CDR3 is TGTGCCAGCAGCCAAGACGTCAGGGCTGGCTACACCTTC. Translating it yields CASSQDVRAGYTF. The chain is built from TRBV14 and TRBJ1-2, with a possible D match to TRBD1 (5 bases). The V gene's germline CDR1 is SGHDN and CDR2 FVKESK. CDR3 length: 13 amino acids. Trimming stripped 0 bases from V and 7 bases from J, with 9 bases between.

This chain joins TRBV5-1 and TRBJ1-4; weak D call: TRBD1 (6 bases). The V end lost 3 bases, the J end lost 6 bases, and 15 bases lay between the germline ends. Germline V CDR1 and CDR2: SGHRS, YFSETQ. The CDR3 is 15 residues long. CDR3 protein: CASSSSGGQDEKLFF. CDR3 nucleotide sequence: TGCGCCAGCAGCTCCTCGGGGGGGCAGGATGAAAAACTGTTTTTT.

The chain combines TRBV19 with TRBJ1-1, with 9 positions matching TRBD1. After removal of 5 bases from V and 9 bases from J, the junction contained 4 bases not matched to a gene. CDR3 length: 12 residues. Germline assignment: CDR1 LNHDA and CDR2 SQIVND (reference sequence). The CDR3 sequence is CASSLGQGKAFF. CDR3 coding DNA: TGTGCCAGTAGTTTGGGACAGGGTAAAGCTTTCTTT.

Only a few counts were recorded for this clone. The chain links TRBV9 to TRBJ2-7; D is possibly TRBD1 (5 bases). This CDR3 is built from 14 residues. Trimming removed 2 bases at V and 7 bases at J, with 16 bases between. Germline V lookup: CDR1 SGDLS, CDR2 YYNGEE. The CDR3 here is CASSVLSRGGEQYF. DNA of the CDR3: TGTGCCAGCAGCGTTCTATCTAGGGGCGGTGAGCAGTACTTC.